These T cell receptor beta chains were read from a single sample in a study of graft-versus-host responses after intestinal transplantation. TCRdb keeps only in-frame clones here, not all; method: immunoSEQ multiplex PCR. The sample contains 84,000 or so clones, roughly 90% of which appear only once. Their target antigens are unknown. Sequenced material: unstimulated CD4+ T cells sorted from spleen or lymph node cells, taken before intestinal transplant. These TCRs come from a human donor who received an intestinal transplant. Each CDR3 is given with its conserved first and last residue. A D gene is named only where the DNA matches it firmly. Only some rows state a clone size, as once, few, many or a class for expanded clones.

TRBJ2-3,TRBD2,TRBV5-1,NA,CASSLTSGIDSTDTQYF,TGCGCCAGCAGCTTGACTAGCGGGATTGATAGCACAGATACGCAGTATTTT
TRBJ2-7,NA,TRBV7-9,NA,CASSSGRNYEQYF,TGTGCCAGCAGCTCGGGACGGAACTACGAGCAGTACTTC
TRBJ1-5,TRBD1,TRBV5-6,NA,CASSLAGRGGTNQPQHF,TGTGCCAGCAGCTTGGCTGGGAGAGGGGGCACGAATCAGCCCCAGCATTTT
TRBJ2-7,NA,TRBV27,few,CASSLSLGGGEQYF,TGTGCCAGCAGTTTATCGTTAGGGGGAGGCGAGCAGTACTTC
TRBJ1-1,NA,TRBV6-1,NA,CASNRQGYMNTEAFF,TGTGCCAGCAATCGGCAGGGATACATGAACACTGAAGCTTTCTTT
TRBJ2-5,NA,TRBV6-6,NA,CASSSIGAGVETQYF,TGTGCCAGCAGTTCCATCGGCGCGGGCGTAGAGACCCAGTACTTC
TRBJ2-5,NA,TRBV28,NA,CASSFSGQVLQETQYF,TGTGCCAGCAGTTTCTCTGGCCAGGTCCTACAAGAGACCCAGTACTTC
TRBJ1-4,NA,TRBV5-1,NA,CASSPGRANEKLFF,TGCGCCAGCAGTCCAGGTCGGGCTAATGAAAAACTGTTTTTT
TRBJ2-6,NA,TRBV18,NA,CASSPGRANVLTF,TGTGCCAGCTCACCGGGGAGGGCCAACGTCCTGACTTTC
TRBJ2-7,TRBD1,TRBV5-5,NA,CASSIRGQEVYEQYF,TGTGCCAGCAGCATCCGAGGACAGGAGGTCTACGAGCAGTACTTC
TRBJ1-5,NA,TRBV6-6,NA,CASSYTSNQPQHF,TGTGCCAGCAGTTACACGAGCAATCAGCCCCAGCATTTT
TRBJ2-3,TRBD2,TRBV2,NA,CARTSGRGPDTQYF,TGTGCCAGGACTAGCGGGCGAGGGCCAGATACGCAGTATTTT
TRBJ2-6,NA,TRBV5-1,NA,CASSLVGASGANVLTF,TGCGCCAGCAGCTTGGTAGGGGCCTCAGGGGCCAACGTCCTGACTTTC
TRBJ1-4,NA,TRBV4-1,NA,CASSQEGDIFTTNEKLFF,TGCGCCAGCAGCCAAGAAGGGGACATATTCACAACTAATGAAAAACTGTTTTTT
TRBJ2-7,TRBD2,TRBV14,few,CASSQDLIGASGSHEQYF,TGTGCCAGCAGCCAAGATCTAATTGGGGCTAGCGGGAGCCACGAGCAGTACTTC
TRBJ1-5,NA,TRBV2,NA,CASRSREGKPQHF,TGTGCCAGCAGATCCAGGGAGGGTAAGCCCCAGCATTTT
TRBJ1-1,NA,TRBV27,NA,CASSLLLRAGTQTEAFF,TGTGCCAGCAGTTTATTGTTGCGGGCAGGGACGCAGACTGAAGCTTTCTTT
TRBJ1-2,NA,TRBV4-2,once,CASSQEKGPGGYTF,TGTGCCAGCAGCCAAGAGAAGGGGCCTGGTGGCTACACCTTC
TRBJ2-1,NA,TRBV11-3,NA,CASSSGYSYNEQFF,TGTGCCAGCAGTTCAGGCTACTCCTACAATGAGCAGTTCTTC
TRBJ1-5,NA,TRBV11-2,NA,CASSLGSNQPQHF,TGTGCCAGCAGCTTAGGCAGCAATCAGCCCCAGCATTTT
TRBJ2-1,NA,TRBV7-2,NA,CASSFHGGSSNEQFF,TGTGCCAGCAGCTTTCACGGTGGCTCCTCTAATGAGCAGTTCTTC
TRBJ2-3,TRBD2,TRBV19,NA,CASRGLAGVTDTQYF,TGTGCCAGTAGAGGGCTAGCGGGAGTTACAGATACGCAGTATTTT
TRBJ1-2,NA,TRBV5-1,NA,CASSPRDANYGYTF,TGCGCCAGCAGCCCCCGGGACGCCAATTATGGCTACACCTTC
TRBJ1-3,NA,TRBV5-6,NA,CASSHLKRGGNTIYF,TGTGCCAGCAGCCATCTTAAGAGGGGTGGAAACACCATATATTTT
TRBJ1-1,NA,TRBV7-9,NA,CASSFSRHRVDTEAFF,TGTGCCAGCAGCTTTTCCAGACACAGGGTAGACACTGAAGCTTTCTTT
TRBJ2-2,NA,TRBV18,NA,CASSPLLTGELFF,TGTGCCAGCTCACCACTCCTGACCGGGGAGCTGTTTTTT
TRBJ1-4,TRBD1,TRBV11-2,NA,CASSSSGGNEKLFF,TGTGCCAGCAGCTCCTCAGGGGGTAATGAAAAACTGTTTTTT
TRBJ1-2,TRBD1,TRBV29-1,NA,CSVLLIEGAGGYTF,TGCAGCGTCTTGTTAATTGAGGGGGCGGGTGGCTACACCTTC
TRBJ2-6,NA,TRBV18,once,CASSLLLPDSSGADVLTF,TGTGCCAGCTCACTGTTGCTCCCGGACAGCTCTGGGGCCGACGTCCTGACTTTC
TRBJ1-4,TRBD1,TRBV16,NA,CASSQGSGGKEKLFF,TGTGCCAGCAGCCAAGGATCAGGGGGAAAGGAAAAACTGTTTTTT
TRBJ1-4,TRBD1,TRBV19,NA,CASSIVPWTGGTTNEKLFF,TGTGCCAGTAGTATTGTCCCGTGGACAGGGGGCACAACTAATGAAAAACTGTTTTTT
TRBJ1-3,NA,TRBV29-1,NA,CSVMSPPNTIYF,TGCAGCGTTATGAGCCCACCTAACACCATATATTTT
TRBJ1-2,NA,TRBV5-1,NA,CASSFRGGTNYGYTF,TGCGCCAGCAGCTTTCGTGGGGGAACCAACTATGGCTACACCTTC
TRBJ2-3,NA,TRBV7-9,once,CASSPPTGGSGRGTDTQYF,TGTGCCAGCAGCCCTCCGACAGGGGGCAGCGGGAGGGGAACAGATACGCAGTATTTT
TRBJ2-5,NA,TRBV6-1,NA,CASSGDPGETQYF,TGTGCCAGCAGTGGGGACCCCGGGGAGACCCAGTACTTC
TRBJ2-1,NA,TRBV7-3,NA,CASSLDGYNEQFF,TGTGCCAGCAGCTTAGACGGATACAATGAGCAGTTCTTC
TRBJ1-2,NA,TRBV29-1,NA,CSVDYPGGGYTF,TGCAGCGTTGACTACCCTGGCGGGGGCTACACCTTC
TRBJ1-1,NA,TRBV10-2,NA,CASSVGNTEAFF,TGCGCCAGCAGTGTGGGGAACACTGAAGCTTTCTTT
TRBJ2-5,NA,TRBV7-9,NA,CASSRVQGIETQYF,TGTGCCAGCAGCCGTGTACAGGGAATAGAGACCCAGTACTTC
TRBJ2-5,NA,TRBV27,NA,CASSPIVGGQETQYF,TGTGCCAGCAGTCCCATAGTAGGCGGTCAAGAGACCCAGTACTTC
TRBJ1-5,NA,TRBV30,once,CAWTPGGGNQPQHF,TGTGCCTGGACTCCGGGAGGGGGCAATCAGCCCCAGCATTTT
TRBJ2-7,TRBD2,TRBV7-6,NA,CASSRRLAGVNEQYF,TGTGCCAGCAGCCGTCGACTAGCGGGAGTTAACGAGCAGTACTTC
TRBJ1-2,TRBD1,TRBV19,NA,CASSSGQSYGYTF,TGTGCCAGTAGTTCGGGACAGTCCTATGGCTACACCTTC
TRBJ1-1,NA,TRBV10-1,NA,CASSEGKYTEAFF,TGCGCCAGCAGTGAAGGGAAGTACACTGAAGCTTTCTTT
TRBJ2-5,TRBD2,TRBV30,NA,CAWSVRLALIGGYQETQYF,TGTGCCTGGAGTGTTCGGCTAGCGTTGATCGGGGGGTACCAAGAGACCCAGTACTTC